What follows describes a single TCR beta chain. Its antigen is not identified. Sequencing used immunoSEQ multiplex PCR; TCRdb keeps in-frame clones, though not all of them. The profile covers 120,000 or so clones, with roughly 89% appearing a single time and under 2% taken by the ten largest. These data originate in a study of cytomegalovirus exposure and HLA in healthy donors. Separate from the approximately 730-subject first cohort, the roughly 120-subject validation cohort was the one that the donors belonged to. From germline, CDR1 is MNHEY and CDR2 SVGAGI. V lost 7 bases, J lost 4 bases, and 3 bases stayed unmatched. The CDR3 spans 13 residues. Study-wide findings and caveats: In the roughly 130 validation repertoires, a later analysis found that first-cohort TCR clusters tended to co-occur. It was reported that the classifier diagnosed cytomegalovirus status with high specificity and sensitivity in both the original and validation cohorts.

Input material: PBMCs. The chain combines TRBV6-5 with TRBJ2-3; 9 bases match TRBD1. The clonotype originates from a woman aged 18-29 years in good health and CMV-seronegative. CDR3 sequence: CASTQGASDTQYF. The CDR3, as DNA: TGTGCCAGCACACAGGGGGCCTCAGATACGCAGTATTTT.